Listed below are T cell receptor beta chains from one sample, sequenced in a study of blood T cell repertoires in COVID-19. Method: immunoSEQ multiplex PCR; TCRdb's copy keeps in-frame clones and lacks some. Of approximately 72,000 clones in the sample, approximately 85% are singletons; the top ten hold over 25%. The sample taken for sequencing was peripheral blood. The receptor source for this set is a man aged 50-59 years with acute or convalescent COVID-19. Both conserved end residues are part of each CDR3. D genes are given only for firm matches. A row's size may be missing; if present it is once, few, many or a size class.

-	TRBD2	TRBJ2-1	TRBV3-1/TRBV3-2	CASSQGASGAVYNEQFF	TGTGCCAGCAGCCAAGGGGCTAGCGGGGCAGTGTACAATGAGCAGTTCTTC
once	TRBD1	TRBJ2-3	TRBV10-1	CASSEGQGAGDTQYF	TGCGCCAGCAGTGAGGGACAGGGGGCTGGAGATACGCAGTATTTT
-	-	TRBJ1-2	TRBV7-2	CASSFGGRKNYGYTF	TGTGCCAGCAGCTTCGGGGGGCGAAAAAACTATGGCTACACCTTC
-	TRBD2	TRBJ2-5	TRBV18	CASSPRLAGGLLQETQYF	TGTGCCAGCTCACCACGCCTAGCGGGGGGTCTTCTCCAAGAGACCCAGTACTTC
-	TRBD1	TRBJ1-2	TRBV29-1	CSAGTDSAHGYTF	TGCAGCGCTGGGACAGATTCAGCCCATGGCTACACCTTC
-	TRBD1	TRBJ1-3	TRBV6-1	CASSEDRGSGNTIYF	TGTGCCAGCAGTGAGGACAGGGGTTCTGGAAACACCATATATTTT
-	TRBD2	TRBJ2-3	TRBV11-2	CASSEKLAGVTDTQYF	TGTGCCAGCAGCGAGAAACTAGCGGGGGTCACAGATACGCAGTATTTT
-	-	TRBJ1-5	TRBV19	CASSTGSAGGNQPQHF	TGTGCCAGTAGTACCGGGTCGGCAGGGGGCAATCAGCCCCAGCATTTT
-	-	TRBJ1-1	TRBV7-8	CASSLGQATEAFF	TGTGCCAGCAGCTTAGGGCAGGCCACTGAAGCTTTCTTT
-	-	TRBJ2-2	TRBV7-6	CASSFYRSHTGELFF	TGTGCCAGCAGCTTCTACAGGAGCCACACCGGGGAGCTGTTTTTT
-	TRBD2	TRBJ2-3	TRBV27	CASTLNPGGRDTDTQYF	TGTGCCAGCACTTTAAATCCGGGGGGGCGGGACACAGATACGCAGTATTTT
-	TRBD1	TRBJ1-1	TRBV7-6	CASSRQGTNTEAFF	TGTGCCAGCAGCCGACAGGGGACGAACACTGAAGCTTTCTTT
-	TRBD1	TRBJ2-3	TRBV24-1	CATSDSRTGKTTDTQYF	TGTGCCACCAGTGATTCCCGGACAGGGAAAACCACAGATACGCAGTATTTT
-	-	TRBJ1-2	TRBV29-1	CSVLRTEYGYTF	TGCAGCGTGTTACGGACAGAATATGGCTACACCTTC
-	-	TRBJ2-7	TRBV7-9	CASSEQLAKPTRQYF	TGTGCCAGCAGCGAACAACTAGCCAAACCTACGAGGCAGTACTTC
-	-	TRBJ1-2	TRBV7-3	CASSLGQRRLDYTF	TGTGCCAGCAGCTTAGGACAGCGTAGATTAGACTACACCTTC
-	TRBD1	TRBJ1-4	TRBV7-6	CASSLGTGAYPSSEKLFF	TGTGCCAGCAGCTTAGGGACAGGGGCTTACCCTTCTAGTGAAAAACTGTTTTTT
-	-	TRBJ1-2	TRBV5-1	CASSTDGGLGGYTF	TGCGCCAGCAGCACGGACGGAGGATTGGGTGGCTACACCTTC
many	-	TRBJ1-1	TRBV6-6	CASSLTSGYTEAFF	TGTGCCAGCAGTTTAACATCGGGGTACACTGAAGCTTTCTTT
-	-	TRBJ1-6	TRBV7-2	CASADTPNSPLHF	TGTGCCAGCGCAGACACCCCGAATTCACCCCTCCACTTT
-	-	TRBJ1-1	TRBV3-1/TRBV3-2	CASSQETPRTEAFF	TGTGCCAGCAGCCAAGAAACTCCGAGGACTGAAGCTTTCTTT
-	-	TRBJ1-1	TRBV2	CASNLGGAERAEAFF	TGTGCCAGCAACTTGGGAGGGGCAGAAAGGGCTGAAGCTTTCTTT
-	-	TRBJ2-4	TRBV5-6	CASRVTGYENIQYF	TGTGCCAGCAGGGTCACAGGGTATGAAAACATTCAGTACTTC
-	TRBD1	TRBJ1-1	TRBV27	CASSLNTGADTEAFF	TGTGCCAGCAGTTTAAACACAGGGGCGGACACTGAAGCTTTCTTT
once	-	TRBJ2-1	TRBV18	CASSPGKLREQFF	TGTGCCAGCTCTCCCGGGAAATTGCGTGAGCAGTTCTTC
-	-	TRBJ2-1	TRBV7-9	CASSQPGGYNEQFF	TGTGCCAGCAGCCAACCCGGGGGATACAATGAGCAGTTCTTC
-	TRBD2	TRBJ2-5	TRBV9	CASSPLAGKETQYF	TGTGCCAGCAGCCCGCTAGCGGGTAAAGAGACCCAGTACTTC
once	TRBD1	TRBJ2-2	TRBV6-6	CASRGQQDTGELFF	TGTGCCAGCAGGGGACAGCAAGACACCGGGGAGCTGTTTTTT
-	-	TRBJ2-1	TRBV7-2	CASSFLAGRTNEQFF	TGTGCCAGCAGCTTCTTGGCAGGGCGCACGAATGAGCAGTTCTTC
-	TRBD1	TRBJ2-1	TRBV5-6	CASSWGQGSYNEQFF	TGTGCCAGCAGCTGGGGACAGGGCTCCTACAATGAGCAGTTCTTC
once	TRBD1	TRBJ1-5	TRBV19	CASSIEGQGNQPQHF	TGTGCCAGTAGTATAGAGGGACAGGGAAATCAGCCCCAGCATTTT
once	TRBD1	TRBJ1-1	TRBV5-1	CASSVGQANTEAFF	TGCGCCAGCAGCGTGGGACAGGCGAACACTGAAGCTTTCTTT
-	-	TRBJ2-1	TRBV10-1	CASSESLNEQFF	TGCGCCAGCAGTGAGAGCCTCAATGAGCAGTTCTTC
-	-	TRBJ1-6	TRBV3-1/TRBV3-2	CASNPGDGSPLHF	TGTGCCAGCAACCCAGGGGATGGTTCACCCCTCCACTTT
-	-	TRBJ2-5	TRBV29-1	CSVEPSGGETQYF	TGCAGCGTTGAGCCTTCCGGAGGAGAGACCCAGTACTTC
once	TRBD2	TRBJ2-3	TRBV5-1	CASSLFLAGGFDTQYF	TGCGCCAGCAGCTTGTTCTTAGCGGGGGGTTTCGATACGCAGTATTTT
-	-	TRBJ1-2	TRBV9	CASSVDGSNYGYTF	TGTGCCAGCAGCGTAGACGGGTCTAACTATGGCTACACCTTC
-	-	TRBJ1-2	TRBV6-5	CASTNGGGYGYTF	TGTGCCAGCACCAACGGGGGGGGTTATGGCTACACCTTC
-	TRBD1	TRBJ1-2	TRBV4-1	CASSLGGTGIDNYGYTF	TGCGCCAGCAGCCTAGGAGGGACAGGGATTGATAACTATGGCTACACCTTC
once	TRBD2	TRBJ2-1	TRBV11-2	CASSLLHGTSGGAGEQFF	TGTGCCAGCAGCCTCTTGCACGGGACTAGCGGGGGGGCGGGTGAGCAGTTCTTC
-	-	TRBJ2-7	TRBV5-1	CASSLETGISYEQYF	TGCGCCAGCAGCTTAGAGACAGGAATCTCCTACGAGCAGTACTTC
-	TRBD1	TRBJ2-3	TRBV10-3	CAIRGPGQGSTDTQYF	TGTGCCATCAGAGGCCCGGGACAGGGGAGCACAGATACGCAGTATTTT
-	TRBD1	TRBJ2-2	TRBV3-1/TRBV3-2	CASSPGTGGFGELFF	TGTGCCAGCAGCCCCGGGACAGGGGGCTTCGGGGAGCTGTTTTTT
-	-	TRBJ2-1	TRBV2	CASLEYNEQFF	TGTGCCAGCCTTGAGTACAATGAGCAGTTCTTC
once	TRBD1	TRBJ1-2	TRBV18	CASSPGTGYSYGYTF	TGTGCCAGCTCCCCCGGGACAGGGTACTCCTATGGCTACACCTTC
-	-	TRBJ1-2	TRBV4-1	CASSPQRGGGGYGYTF	TGCGCCAGCAGCCCACAGCGGGGGGGCGGCGGCTATGGCTACACCTTC
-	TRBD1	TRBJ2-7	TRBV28	CASIGGHEQYF	TGTGCCAGCATAGGGGGCCACGAGCAGTACTTC
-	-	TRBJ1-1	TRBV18	CASSPGTQGWIPEAFF	TGTGCCAGCTCACCAGGGACGCAGGGGTGGATCCCTGAAGCTTTCTTT
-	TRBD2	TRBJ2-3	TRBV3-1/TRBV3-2	CASSPRLAGSTDTQYF	TGTGCCAGCAGCCCCCGACTAGCGGGGAGCACAGATACGCAGTATTTT
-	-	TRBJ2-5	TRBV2	CASSESPQWPETQYF	TGTGCCAGCAGTGAATCCCCCCAATGGCCAGAGACCCAGTACTTC
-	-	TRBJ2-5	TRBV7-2	CASSSSYGETQYF	TGTGCCAGCAGCTCATCATACGGGGAGACCCAGTACTTC
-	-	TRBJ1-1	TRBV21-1	CASSLVKEDRRSMNTEAFF	TGTGCCAGCAGTCTCGTCAAGGAGGACAGGAGAAGCATGAACACTGAAGCTTTCTTT
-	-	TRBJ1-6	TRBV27	CASRGDSPLHF	TGTGCCAGCAGAGGGGATTCACCCCTCCACTTT
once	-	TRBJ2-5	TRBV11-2	CASSLDQRSSETQYF	TGTGCCAGCAGCTTAGATCAGCGGTCTTCGGAGACCCAGTACTTC
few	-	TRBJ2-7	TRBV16	CASSQRDWGSYEQYF	TGTGCCAGCAGCCAAAGGGACTGGGGCTCCTACGAGCAGTACTTC
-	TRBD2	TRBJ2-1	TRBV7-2	CASSLGGGNEQFF	TGTGCCAGCAGCTTAGGCGGGGGCAATGAGCAGTTCTTC
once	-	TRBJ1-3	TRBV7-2	CASSLSGRAIYF	TGTGCCAGCAGCTTATCCGGTCGGGCCATATATTTT